This T cell receptor (beta chain) was found in a study of beta chain features in type 1 diabetes. Study context: The number of sorted cells examined across all samples was 107,917,701. Findings and caveats of the study: Across all four CD4+ subsets, people with type 1 diabetes showed modestly shorter TCRB CDR3s. There were fewer insertions and more deletions at the VDJ junctions of type 1 diabetes patients. Because the template was cDNA, high-expressing cells might be over-represented.

Investigators reverse transcribed all isolated RNA, so they sequenced expressed TCRB transcripts. Here immunoSEQ multiplex PCR was the method, and the copy in TCRdb shows in-frame clones only, minus some. Here the sample spans over 650,000 clones, roughly an eighth being singletons. This clone was detected only a few times. Its antigen remains unknown. CDR3 size: 12 residues. Per germline, CDR1 SGHNT and CDR2 YENEEA. Trimming removed 5 bases from V and 5 bases from J, with 8 bases in between. Sequencing was performed on naive CD4+ T cells from blood. This clonotype originated in a young man with type 1 diabetes. The chain couples TRBV11-3 to TRBJ2-3; D is unclear. DNA of the CDR3: TGTGCCAGCAGCAGCCCAGGAGATACGCAGTATTTT. Translated: CASSSPGDTQYF.